This entry is about one TCR beta chain. Combining a sample-barcoded 5' primer with a J-beta primer mix, a second PCR ran for about 7 to 12 cycles. One entry per CDR3 protein, called by TCRdb with MiXCR from the 5' RACE reads. The sample records approximately 800,000 distinct CDR3 sequences, about 26% being singletons. The data were obtained in a study of blood T cells in healthy people across ages. V lost 1 base and J 0 bases, leaving 10 bases between the germline ends. There are 16 residues in the CDR3. Germline CDR1 is LGHDT and CDR2 is YNNKEL (reference sequence). The same specimen was also included in a second study, on T cells of mothers and their children.

The sequenced sample was blood. The TCR sequence derives from a boy younger than 18 in good health. V usage is TRBV3-1 and J usage is TRBJ2-4; D gene unclear. This CDR3 is CASSQGSGLAKNIQYF. CDR3 nucleotides: TGTGCCAGCAGCCAAGGGTCAGGTCTAGCCAAAAACATTCAGTACTTC.